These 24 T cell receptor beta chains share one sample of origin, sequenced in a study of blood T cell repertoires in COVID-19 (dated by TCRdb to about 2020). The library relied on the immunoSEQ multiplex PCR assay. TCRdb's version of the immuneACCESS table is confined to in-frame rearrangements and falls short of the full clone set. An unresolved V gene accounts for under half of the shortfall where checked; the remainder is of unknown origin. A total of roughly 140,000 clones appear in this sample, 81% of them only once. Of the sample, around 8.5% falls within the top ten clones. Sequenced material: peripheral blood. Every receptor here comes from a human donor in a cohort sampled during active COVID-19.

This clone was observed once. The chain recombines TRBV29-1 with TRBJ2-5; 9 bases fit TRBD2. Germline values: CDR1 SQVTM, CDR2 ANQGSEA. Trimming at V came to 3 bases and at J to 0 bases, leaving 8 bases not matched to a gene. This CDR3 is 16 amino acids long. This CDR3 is CSVDRRASGNQETQYF. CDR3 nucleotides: TGCAGCGTTGATAGGAGGGCTAGCGGGAACCAAGAGACCCAGTACTTC.

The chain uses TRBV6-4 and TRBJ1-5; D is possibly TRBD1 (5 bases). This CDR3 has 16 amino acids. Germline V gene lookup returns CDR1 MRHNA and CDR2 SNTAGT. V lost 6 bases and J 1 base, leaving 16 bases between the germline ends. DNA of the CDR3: TGTGCCAGCAGACTGGGGGGTAAGGCGAGCAATCAGCCCCAGCATTTT. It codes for CASRLGGKASNQPQHF.

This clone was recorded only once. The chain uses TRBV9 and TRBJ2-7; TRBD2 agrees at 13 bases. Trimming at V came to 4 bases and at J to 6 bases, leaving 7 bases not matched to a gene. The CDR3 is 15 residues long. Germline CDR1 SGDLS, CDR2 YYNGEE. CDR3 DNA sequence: TGTGCCAGCAGCCCCTGGACTAGCGGGAGAAGCGAGCAGTACTTC. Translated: CASSPWTSGRSEQYF. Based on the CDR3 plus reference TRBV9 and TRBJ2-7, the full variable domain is DSGVTQTPKHLITATGQRVTLRCSPRSGDLSVYWYQQSLDQGLQFLIQYYNGEERAKGNILERFSAQQFPDLHSELNLSSLELGDSALYFCASSPWTSGRSEQYFGPGTRLTVT.

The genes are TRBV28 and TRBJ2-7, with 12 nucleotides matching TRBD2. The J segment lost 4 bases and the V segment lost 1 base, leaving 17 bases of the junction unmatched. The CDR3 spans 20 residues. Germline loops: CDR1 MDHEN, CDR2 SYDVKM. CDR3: CASSLSPLRQRTSGKYEQYF. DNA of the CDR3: TGTGCCAGCAGTTTATCCCCATTACGGCAGAGGACTAGCGGGAAATACGAGCAGTACTTC.

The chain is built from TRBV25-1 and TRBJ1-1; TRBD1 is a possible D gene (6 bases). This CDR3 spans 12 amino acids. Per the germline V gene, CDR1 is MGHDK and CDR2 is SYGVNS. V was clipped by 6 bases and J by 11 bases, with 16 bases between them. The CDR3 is CASRSGGGFAFF. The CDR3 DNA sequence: TGTGCCAGCAGATCCGGGGGGGGCTTTGCTTTCTTT.

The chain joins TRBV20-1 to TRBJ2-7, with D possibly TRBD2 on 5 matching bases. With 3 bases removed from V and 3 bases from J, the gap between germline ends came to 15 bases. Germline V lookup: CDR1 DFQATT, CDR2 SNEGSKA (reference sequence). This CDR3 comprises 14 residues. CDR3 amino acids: CSASSEDFIYEQYF. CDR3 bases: TGCAGTGCTAGTAGCGAGGACTTCATCTACGAGCAGTACTTC.

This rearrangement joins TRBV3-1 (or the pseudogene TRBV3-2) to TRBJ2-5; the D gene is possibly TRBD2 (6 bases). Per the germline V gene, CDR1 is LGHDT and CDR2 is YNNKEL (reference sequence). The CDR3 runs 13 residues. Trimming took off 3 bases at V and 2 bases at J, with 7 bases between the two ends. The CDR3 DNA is TGTGCCAGCAGCCACCGGGAGCAAGAGACCCAGTACTTC. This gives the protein CASSHREQETQYF.

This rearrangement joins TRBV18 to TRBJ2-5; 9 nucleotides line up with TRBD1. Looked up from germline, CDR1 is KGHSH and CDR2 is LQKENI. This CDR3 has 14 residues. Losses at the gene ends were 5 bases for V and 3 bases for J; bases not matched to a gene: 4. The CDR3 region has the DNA TGTGCCAGCTCAGCCGGGACAGGGAAAGAGACCCAGTACTTC. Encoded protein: CASSAGTGKETQYF.

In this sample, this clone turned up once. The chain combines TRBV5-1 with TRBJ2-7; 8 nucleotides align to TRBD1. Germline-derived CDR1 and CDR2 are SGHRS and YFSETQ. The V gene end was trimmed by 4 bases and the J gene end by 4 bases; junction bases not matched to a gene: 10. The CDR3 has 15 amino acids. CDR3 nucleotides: TGCGCCAGCAGCGGGGGACAGGTTGATCTTTACGAGCAGTACTTC. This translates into CASSGGQVDLYEQYF.

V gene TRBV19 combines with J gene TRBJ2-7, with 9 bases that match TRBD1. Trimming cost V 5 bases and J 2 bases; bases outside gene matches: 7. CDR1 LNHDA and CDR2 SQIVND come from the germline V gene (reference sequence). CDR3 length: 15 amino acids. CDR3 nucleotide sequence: TGTGCCAGTAGTTTTCCGGGACAGGGAACCTACGAGCAGTACTTC. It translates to CASSFPGQGTYEQYF.

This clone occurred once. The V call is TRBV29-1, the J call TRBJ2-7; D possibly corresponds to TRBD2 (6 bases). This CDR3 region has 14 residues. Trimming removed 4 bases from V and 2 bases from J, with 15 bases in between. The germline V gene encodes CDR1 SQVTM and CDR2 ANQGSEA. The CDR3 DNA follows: TGCAGCGTTGTTGGTGGGACTCGCGCCTACGAGCAGTACTTC. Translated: CSVVGGTRAYEQYF.

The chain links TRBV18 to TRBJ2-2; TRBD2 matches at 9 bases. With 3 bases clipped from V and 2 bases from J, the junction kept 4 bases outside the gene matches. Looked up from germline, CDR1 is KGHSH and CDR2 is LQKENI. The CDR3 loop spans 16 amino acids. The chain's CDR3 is CASSPTLAGNTGELFF. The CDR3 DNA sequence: TGTGCCAGCTCACCTACGCTAGCGGGAAACACCGGGGAGCTGTTTTTT.

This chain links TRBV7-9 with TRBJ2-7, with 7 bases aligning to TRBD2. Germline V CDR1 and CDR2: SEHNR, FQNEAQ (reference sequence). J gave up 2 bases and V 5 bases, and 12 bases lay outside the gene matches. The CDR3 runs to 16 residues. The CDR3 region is CASSPPLAGVTYEQYF. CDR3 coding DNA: TGTGCCAGCAGCCCCCCCCTGGCGGGGGTCACCTACGAGCAGTACTTC.

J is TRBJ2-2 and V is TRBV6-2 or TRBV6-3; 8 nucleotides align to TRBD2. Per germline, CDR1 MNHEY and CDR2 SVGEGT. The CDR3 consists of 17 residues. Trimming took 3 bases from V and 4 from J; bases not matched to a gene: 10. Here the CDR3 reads CASSYPRAGVTTGELFF. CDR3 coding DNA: TGTGCCAGCAGTTATCCTCGAGCGGGAGTTACCACCGGGGAGCTGTTTTTT.

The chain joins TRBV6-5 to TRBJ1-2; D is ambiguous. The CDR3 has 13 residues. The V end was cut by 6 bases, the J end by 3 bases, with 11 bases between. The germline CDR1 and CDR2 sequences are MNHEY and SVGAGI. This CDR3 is CASSRDRDYGYTF. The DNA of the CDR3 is TGTGCCAGCAGCCGAGACCGGGACTATGGCTACACCTTC.

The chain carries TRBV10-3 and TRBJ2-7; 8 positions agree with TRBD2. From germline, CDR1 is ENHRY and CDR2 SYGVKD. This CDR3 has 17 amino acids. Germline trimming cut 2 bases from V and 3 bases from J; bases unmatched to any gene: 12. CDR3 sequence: CAISEAGGAGTHYEQYF. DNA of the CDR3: TGTGCCATCAGTGAGGCGGGGGGAGCAGGGACACACTACGAGCAGTACTTC.

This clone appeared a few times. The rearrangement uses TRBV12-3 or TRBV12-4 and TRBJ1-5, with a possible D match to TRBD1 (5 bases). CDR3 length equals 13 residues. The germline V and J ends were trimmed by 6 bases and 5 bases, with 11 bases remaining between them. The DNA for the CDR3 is TGTGCCAGCAGCCAAGACAGTTATCAGCCCCAGCATTTT. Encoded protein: CASSQDSYQPQHF.

This CDR3 is CASSSWGLQGDTQYF. DNA for the CDR3: TGTGCCAGCAGCTCTTGGGGACTTCAGGGAGATACGCAGTATTTT. The chain links TRBV7-2 to TRBJ2-3; weak D call: TRBD2 (6 bases). The CDR3 is 15 residues long. The germline V gene encodes CDR1 SGHTA and CDR2 FQGNSA. Trimming pared 4 bases from V and 5 bases from J, leaving 16 bases between.

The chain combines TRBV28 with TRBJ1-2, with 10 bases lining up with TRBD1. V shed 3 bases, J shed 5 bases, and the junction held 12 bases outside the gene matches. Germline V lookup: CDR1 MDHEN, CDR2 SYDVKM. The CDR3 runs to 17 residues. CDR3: CASSFPQGQGFKYGYTF. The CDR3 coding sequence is TGTGCCAGCAGTTTCCCCCAGGGACAGGGGTTTAAGTATGGCTACACCTTC.

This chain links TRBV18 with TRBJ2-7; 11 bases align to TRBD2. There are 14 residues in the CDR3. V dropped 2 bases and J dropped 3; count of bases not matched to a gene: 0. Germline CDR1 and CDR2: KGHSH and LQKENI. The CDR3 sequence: CASSPGTSGYEQYF. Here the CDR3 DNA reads TGTGCCAGCTCACCAGGGACTAGCGGCTACGAGCAGTACTTC.

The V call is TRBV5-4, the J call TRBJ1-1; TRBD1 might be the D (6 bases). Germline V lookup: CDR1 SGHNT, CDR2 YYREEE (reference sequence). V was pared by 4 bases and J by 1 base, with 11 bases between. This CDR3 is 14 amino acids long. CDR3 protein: CASSTGQQNTEAFF. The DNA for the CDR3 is TGTGCCAGCAGCACGGGACAACAGAACACTGAAGCTTTCTTT.

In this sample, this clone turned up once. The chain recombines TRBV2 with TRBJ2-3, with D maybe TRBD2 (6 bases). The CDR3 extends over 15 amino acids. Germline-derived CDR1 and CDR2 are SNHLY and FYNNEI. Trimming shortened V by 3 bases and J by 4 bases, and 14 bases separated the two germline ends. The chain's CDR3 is CASSDFSGGPDTQYF. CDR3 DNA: TGTGCCAGCAGTGACTTCTCCGGGGGACCAGATACGCAGTATTTT.

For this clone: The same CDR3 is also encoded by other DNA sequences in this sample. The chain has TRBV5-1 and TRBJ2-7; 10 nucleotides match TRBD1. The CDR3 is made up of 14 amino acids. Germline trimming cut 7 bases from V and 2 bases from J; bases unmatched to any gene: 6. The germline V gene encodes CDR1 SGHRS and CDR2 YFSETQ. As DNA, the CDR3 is TGCGCCAGCTACGAAGGACAGGGGGCCTACGAGCAGTACTTC. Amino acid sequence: CASYEGQGAYEQYF.

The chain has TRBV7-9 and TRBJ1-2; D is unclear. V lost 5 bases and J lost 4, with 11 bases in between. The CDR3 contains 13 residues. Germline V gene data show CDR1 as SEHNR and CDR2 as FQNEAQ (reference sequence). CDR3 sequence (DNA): TGTGCCAGCAGCCCGTCCGGACTCTATGGCTACACCTTC. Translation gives CASSPSGLYGYTF.